This T cell receptor beta chain was sequenced for a study of T-cell reconstitution after alpha-beta-depleted transplantation in children. TCRbeta library preparation incorporated unique molecular identifiers. In TCRdb, the PCR reads were re-called with MiXCR into one record per CDR3 protein. The sample yields under 300,000 distinct CDR3 sequences, 9.7% seen once. J was trimmed by 7 bases and V by 0 bases; bases with no gene match: 0. The CDR3 has 14 residues. Here the sequenced sample was PBMCs from the stem cell graft donor, taken from the stem cell graft. This sequence joins TRBV23-1 and TRBJ1-4; 9 bases are a match to TRBD1. TRBV23-1 is annotated as an ORF whose role is uncertain. This sequence originates from a human donor who donated a stem cell graft to a child with SCID. The CDR3 reads CASSQSDRGEKLFF. In nucleotides, the CDR3 is TGCGCCAGCAGTCAATCGGACAGGGGTGAAAAACTGTTTTTT.